The clone carrying this T cell receptor beta chain was seen ten or more times. What it binds is not known. The entry originates in a study of read filtering for tumor transcriptome and immune sequencing. Study summary: Whole-transcriptome libraries were prepared after DNase treatment.

From approximately 400 ng of RNA, a library with molecular barcoded alpha/delta and beta/gamma adaptors was made. TCRdb called the reads again in MiXCR, with one record for every CDR3 protein. The sample has about 130,000 distinct CDR3 sequences, 13% seen once. Study-level results: Single-read clonotypes: 80% to 90% of IR-seq clonotypes (around 3.5% of reads), around three quarters of RNA-seq clonotypes (roughly 49% of reads). IR-seq captured clonotypes deeper and more reliably than RNA-seq.

V gave up 10 bases and J gave up 1 base, with 13 bases separating them. The CDR3 loop spans 14 amino acids. Germline V gene sequence: CDR1 KGHDR, CDR2 SFDVKD. Sequenced sample: a population of CD138-negative cells sorted from bone marrow. This sequence was found in a donor over 35 with multiple myeloma. V gene TRBV24-1 combines with J gene TRBJ2-1, with D possibly TRBD2 on 6 matching bases. The CDR3 DNA reads as TGTGCCACGGTACACGGGGGATCCTACAATGAGCAGTTCTTC. Its translation: CATVHGGSYNEQFF.